The 8 T cell receptor beta chains given below trace back to one sample, sequenced in a study of human T cells and chemical hapten exposure. TCRdb used MiXCR to reprocess the RACE reads, holding one entry per CDR3 protein. This table holds 90,000 to 120,000 distinct CDR3 sequences, 11% found once. Documented time point: patch test 1, 2 weeks after DPC sensitization. The sample's treatment: therapeutic diphenylcyclopropenone sensitization with weekly scalp DPC. The sample was whole blood, taken in connection with sensitization to the hapten diphenylcyclopropenone (DPC). All receptors come from a woman aged 40 to 50 with alopecia areata. Some clones in this sample may be carry-over from other donors' samples.

This rearrangement joins TRBV27 to TRBJ1-6; TRBD1 matches 9 bases. Germline loops: CDR1 MNHEY, CDR2 SMNVEV (reference sequence). CDR3 length equals 14 residues. The trim removed 6 bases at V and 7 bases at J, leaving 4 bases unmatched. The CDR3 is CASRGQGLNSPLHF. The CDR3 coding sequence is TGTGCCAGCAGGGGACAGGGTCTCAATTCACCCCTCCACTTT.

This clonotype was counted between two and nine times. The chain links TRBV5-1 to TRBJ2-5, with 8 bases matching TRBD1. This CDR3 contains 14 residues. With V trimmed by 5 bases and J by 3 bases, 6 bases remained unmatched. Germline CDR1 is SGHRS and CDR2 is YFSETQ. DNA of the CDR3: TGCGCCAGCAGGTTCTTGGACAGGGAAGAGACCCAGTACTTC. Translated, it gives CASRFLDREETQYF.

This clonotype appeared a few times. The rearrangement joins TRBV12-3 or TRBV12-4 to TRBJ2-2; D uncertain. V lost 6 bases, J lost 1 base, and 9 bases lay in between. The CDR3 is made up of 14 amino acids. CDR3 nucleotide sequence: TGTGCCAGCAGCCGCCAGGTGAACACCGGGGAGCTGTTTTTT. This sequence encodes CASSRQVNTGELFF.

This clonotype was recorded many times. The rearrangement links TRBV7-8 to TRBJ2-2; D remains ambiguous. The CDR3 is 15 amino acids. Trimming cost V 0 bases and J 7 bases, with 12 bases left between them. The germline CDR1 and CDR2 sequences are SGHVS and FQNEAQ. Written as DNA, the CDR3 is TGTGCCAGCAGCTTAGCGCGTGGTGGGGACGGGGAGCTGTTTTTT. Protein product: CASSLARGGDGELFF.

In its sample, this clonotype was seen a few times. The chain employs TRBV30 and TRBJ2-2; D not resolved. Trimming took off 5 bases at V and 3 bases at J, with 4 bases between the two ends. This CDR3 has 11 residues. CDR1 GTSNPN and CDR2 SVGIG come from the germline V gene (reference sequence). The CDR3 spells CAWGHTGELFF. CDR3 DNA sequence: TGTGCCTGGGGACACACCGGGGAGCTGTTTTTT.

The J gene is TRBJ2-7, the V gene TRBV7-2; 10 bases map to TRBD2. From germline, CDR1 is SGHTA and CDR2 FQGNSA. This CDR3 spans 15 amino acids. The ends lost 4 bases at V and 5 bases at J; junction bases unmatched: 8. The CDR3 sequence is CASSSHRLAGHEQYF. As DNA, the CDR3 is TGTGCCAGCAGCTCGCACCGACTAGCGGGCCACGAGCAGTACTTC.

This clonotype was picked up many times. V is TRBV7-9 and J is TRBJ2-4; 9 bases are a match to TRBD2. Germline V gene data show CDR1 as SEHNR and CDR2 as FQNEAQ (reference sequence). The CDR3 loop spans 18 amino acids. V dropped 4 bases and J dropped 0; count of bases not matched to a gene: 10. The CDR3 here is CASSSVAGATTAKNIQYF. The CDR3 DNA reads TGTGCCAGCAGCTCCGTAGCGGGAGCTACGACAGCCAAAAACATTCAGTACTTC.

The table lists this clonotype with a few counts. The gene calls are TRBV24-1 and TRBJ1-2; D is perhaps TRBD1 (6 bases). V lost 3 bases, J lost 2 bases, and 9 bases lay in between. The V gene's germline CDR1 is KGHDR and CDR2 SFDVKD. The length of the CDR3 is 14 residues. For the CDR3, the DNA is TGTGCCACCAGTGATCCCGACAGGAACTATGGCTACACCTTC. Amino acid sequence: CATSDPDRNYGYTF.